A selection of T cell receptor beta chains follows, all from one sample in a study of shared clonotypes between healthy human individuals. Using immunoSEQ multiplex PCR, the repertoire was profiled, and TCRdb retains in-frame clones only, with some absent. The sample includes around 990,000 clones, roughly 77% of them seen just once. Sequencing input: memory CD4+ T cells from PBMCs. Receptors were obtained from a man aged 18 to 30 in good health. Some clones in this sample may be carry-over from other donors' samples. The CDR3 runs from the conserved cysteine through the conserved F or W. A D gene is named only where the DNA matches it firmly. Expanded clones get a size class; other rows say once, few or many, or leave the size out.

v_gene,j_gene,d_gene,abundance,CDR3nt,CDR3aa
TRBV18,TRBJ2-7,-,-,TGTGCCAGCTCTCCCGAGGGCTACGAGCAGTACTTC,CASSPEGYEQYF
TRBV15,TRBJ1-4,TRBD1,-,TGTGCCACCAGCAGAGTTCAGGGGGCCCTTAATGAAAAACTGTTTTTT,CATSRVQGALNEKLFF
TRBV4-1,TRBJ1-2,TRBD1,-,TGCGCCAGCAGCCCGGGACAGGGCCACTATGGCTACACCTTC,CASSPGQGHYGYTF
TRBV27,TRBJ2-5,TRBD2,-,TGTGCCAGCAGTGGGCGGACTAGCGGGGGGCAGACCCAGTACTTC,CASSGRTSGGQTQYF
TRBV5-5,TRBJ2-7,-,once,TGTGCCAGCAGCAGCTACCAGAGTGGCGAGCAGTACTTC,CASSSYQSGEQYF
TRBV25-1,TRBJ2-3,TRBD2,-,TGTGCCAGCAGTGATGGGACTAGCGGGAGAACAGATACGCAGTATTTT,CASSDGTSGRTDTQYF
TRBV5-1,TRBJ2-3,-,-,TGCGCCAGCAGCTTGGGCCTCTCCACAGATACGCAGTATTTT,CASSLGLSTDTQYF
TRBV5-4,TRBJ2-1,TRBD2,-,TGTGCCAGCAGCTTACAACTAGCGGGGGCTAATGAGCAGTTCTTC,CASSLQLAGANEQFF
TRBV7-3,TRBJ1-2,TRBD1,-,TGTGCCAGCAGCTTACGGCAGGGGGACGGCTACACCTTC,CASSLRQGDGYTF
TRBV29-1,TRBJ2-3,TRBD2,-,TGCAGCGTCCGGGGACTAGCGACAGATACGCAGTATTTT,CSVRGLATDTQYF
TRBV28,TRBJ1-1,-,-,TGTGCCAGCAGTACCCCGGACCGGCGAGGAACTGAAGCTTTCTTT,CASSTPDRRGTEAFF
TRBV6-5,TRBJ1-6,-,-,TGTGCCAGCAGTTACTCGGCGCGGGATTCACCCCTCCACTTT,CASSYSARDSPLHF
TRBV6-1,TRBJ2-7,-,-,TGTGCCAGCAGTGAACCGGGACTCTCCCCCTACTACGAGCAGTACTTC,CASSEPGLSPYYEQYF
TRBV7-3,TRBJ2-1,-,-,TGTGCCAGCAGCTTAAAAGAGGTCGGGTACAATGAGCAGTTCTTC,CASSLKEVGYNEQFF
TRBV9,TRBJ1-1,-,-,TGTGCCAGCAGCGAACACCCGGGCACTGAAGCTTTCTTT,CASSEHPGTEAFF
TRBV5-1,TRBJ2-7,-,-,TGCGCCAGCAGCTTTGAGCCCGGGGGCGTTTTCTACGAGCAGTACTTC,CASSFEPGGVFYEQYF
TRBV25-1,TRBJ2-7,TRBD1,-,TGTGCCAGCAGTCCCCGACAGGGGCGTCCAAGCTCCTACGAGCAGTACTTC,CASSPRQGRPSSYEQYF
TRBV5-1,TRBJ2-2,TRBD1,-,TGCGCCAGCAGCTTGATAGGACAGGGGATCACCGGGGAGCTGTTTTTT,CASSLIGQGITGELFF
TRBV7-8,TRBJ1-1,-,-,TGTGCCAGCAGCTCCTTGCGGGGTACTGAAGCTTTCTTT,CASSSLRGTEAFF
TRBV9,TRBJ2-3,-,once,TGTGCCAGCAGCGTAGCCGGGAACACAGATACGCAGTATTTT,CASSVAGNTDTQYF
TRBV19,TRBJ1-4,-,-,TGTGCCAGTAGTCGGCGCAATGAAAAACTGTTTTTT,CASSRRNEKLFF
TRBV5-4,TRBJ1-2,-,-,TGTGCCAGCAGCGTCGCCGGGACCTTTAACTATGGCTACACCTTC,CASSVAGTFNYGYTF
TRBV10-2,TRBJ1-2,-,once,TGCGCCAGCAGTGAGTCGATTCGGACACGGGGCTACACCTTC,CASSESIRTRGYTF
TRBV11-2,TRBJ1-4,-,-,TGTGCCAGCAGCCCCGACGGGCGGCTGGGTGAAAAACTGTTTTTT,CASSPDGRLGEKLFF
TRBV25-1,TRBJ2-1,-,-,TGTGCCAGCAGTGAATATAAGGGTAACAATGAGCAGTTCTTC,CASSEYKGNNEQFF
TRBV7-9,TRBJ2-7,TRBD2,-,TGTGCCAGCAGCTTCCTTAGCGGGAGAAAGGGCGAGCAGTACTTC,CASSFLSGRKGEQYF
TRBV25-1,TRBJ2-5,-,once,TGTGCCAGCAGTGATGTTACCGGAGCCGGAGAGACCCAGTACTTC,CASSDVTGAGETQYF
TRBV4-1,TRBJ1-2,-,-,TGCGCCAGCAGCCAAGTCGGACAGCCATATGGCTACACCTTC,CASSQVGQPYGYTF
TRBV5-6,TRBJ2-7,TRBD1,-,TGTGCCAGCAGCGTGGACAGGGGGGCCTACGAGCAGTACTTC,CASSVDRGAYEQYF
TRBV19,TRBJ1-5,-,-,TGTGCCAGTAGCTTACCGGGGTTAAATCAGCCCCAGCATTTT,CASSLPGLNQPQHF
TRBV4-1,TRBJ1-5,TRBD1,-,TGCGCCAGCAGCCAAGCGATGACAGGGGGACAGCCCCAGCATTTT,CASSQAMTGGQPQHF
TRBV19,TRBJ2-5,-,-,TGTGCCAGTAGTATGGGGGGCCTGAAGACCCAGTACTTC,CASSMGGLKTQYF
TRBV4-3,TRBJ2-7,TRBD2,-,TGCGCCAGCAGCCAAGATAGAGCGGGAGCTATCTACGAGCAGTACTTC,CASSQDRAGAIYEQYF